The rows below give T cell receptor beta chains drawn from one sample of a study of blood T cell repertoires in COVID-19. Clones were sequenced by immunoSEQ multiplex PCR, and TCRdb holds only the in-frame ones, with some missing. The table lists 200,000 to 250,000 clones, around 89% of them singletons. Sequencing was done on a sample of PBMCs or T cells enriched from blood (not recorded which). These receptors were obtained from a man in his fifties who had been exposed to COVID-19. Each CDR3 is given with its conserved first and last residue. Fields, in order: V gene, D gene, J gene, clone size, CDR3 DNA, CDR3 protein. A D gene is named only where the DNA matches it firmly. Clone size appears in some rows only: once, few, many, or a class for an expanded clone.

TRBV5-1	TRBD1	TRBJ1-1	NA	TGCGCCAGCAGCATAGACAGGGTGAACACTGAAGCTTTCTTT	CASSIDRVNTEAFF
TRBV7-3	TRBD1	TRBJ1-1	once	TGTGCCAGCAGCTTAACCCCCGACAGGGACACTGAAGCTTTCTTT	CASSLTPDRDTEAFF
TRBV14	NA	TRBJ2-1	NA	TGTGCCAGCAGCCCGGGACTTCCACAGAACAATGAGCAGTTCTTC	CASSPGLPQNNEQFF
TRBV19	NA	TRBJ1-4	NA	TGTGCCAGTAGTAAGAGATATGAAAAACTGTTTTTT	CASSKRYEKLFF
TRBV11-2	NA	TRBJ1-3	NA	TGTGCCAGCAGCTCTAGGGGAGGAACTGGAAACACCATATATTTT	CASSSRGGTGNTIYF
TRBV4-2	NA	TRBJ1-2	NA	TGTGCCAGCAGCTTCCACAGGGCTGGCTATGGCTACACCTTC	CASSFHRAGYGYTF
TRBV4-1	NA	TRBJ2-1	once	TGCGCCAGCAGCCAAGCGGTTAGGGGGAATGAGCAGTTCTTC	CASSQAVRGNEQFF
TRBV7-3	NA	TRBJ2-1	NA	TGTGCCAGCAGCTCCTCTAGGGAGCGGTACAATGAGCAGTTCTTC	CASSSSRERYNEQFF
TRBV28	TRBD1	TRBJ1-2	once	TGTGCCAGCAGTTTACCGGGACAGCAAACGACCATCTATGGCTACACCTTC	CASSLPGQQTTIYGYTF
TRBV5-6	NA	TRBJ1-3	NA	TGTGCCAGCAGCTTGGGGAACAACTATTGGAATGGAAACACCATATATTTT	CASSLGNNYWNGNTIYF
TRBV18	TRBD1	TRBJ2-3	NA	TGTGCCAGCTCACCCCTCACAGGGGGCCTGACAGATACGCAGTATTTT	CASSPLTGGLTDTQYF
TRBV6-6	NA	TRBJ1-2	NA	TGTGCCAGCAGTTACTCTCTAGGCCCTACCTCCTATGGCTACACCTTC	CASSYSLGPTSYGYTF
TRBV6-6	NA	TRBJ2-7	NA	TGTGCCAGCAGTTACTCGATTCCTCCGGGTTTTTCCGAGCAGTACTTC	CASSYSIPPGFSEQYF
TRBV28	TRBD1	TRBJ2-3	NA	TGTGCCAGCAGTCTGGGACAGCCCTTCACAGATACGCAGTATTTT	CASSLGQPFTDTQYF
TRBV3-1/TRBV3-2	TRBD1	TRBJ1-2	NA	TGTGCCAGCAGCCAAGGACAGGGTGTTTACTATGGCTACACCTTC	CASSQGQGVYYGYTF
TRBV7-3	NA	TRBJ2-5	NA	TGTGCCAGCAGCCCAGACTTTGAAGAGACCCAGTACTTC	CASSPDFEETQYF
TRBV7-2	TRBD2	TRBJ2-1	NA	TGTGCCAGCAGCTTCAGCGGGGACTCCTACAATGAGCAGTTCTTC	CASSFSGDSYNEQFF
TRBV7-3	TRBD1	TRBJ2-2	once	TGTGCCAGCAGCGCGACAGGGACCGGGGAGCTGTTTTTT	CASSATGTGELFF
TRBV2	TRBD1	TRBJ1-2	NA	TGTGCCACGTCGTGGGACAGGGACAATGGCTACACCTTC	CATSWDRDNGYTF
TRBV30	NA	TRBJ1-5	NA	TGTGCCTGGAGTGGCGGGTCTAGCAATCAGCCCCAGCATTTT	CAWSGGSSNQPQHF